A selection of T cell receptor beta chains follows, all from one sample in a study of cytomegalovirus exposure and HLA in healthy donors. TCRdb keeps only in-frame clones here, not all; method: immunoSEQ multiplex PCR. The data show roughly 100,000 clones, approximately 86% seen once. The material sequenced was PBMCs. These receptors originate from a man between 18 and 29 years old in good health and CMV-seronegative. Both conserved end residues are part of each CDR3. A D gene is named only where the DNA matches it firmly. Size is omitted from some rows. Given values are once, few, many or a class for expanded clones.

>TRBD2|TRBV7-9|-|TRBJ2-5
TGTGCCAGCAGGTTCGGGGGGGAGACCCAGTACTTC
CASRFGGETQYF
>TRBD2|TRBV10-3|once|TRBJ2-1
TGTGCCATCAGTGACTCGGCGGGAGGAGGGTACAATGAGCAGTTCTTC
CAISDSAGGGYNEQFF
>TRBD2|TRBV4-2|-|TRBJ2-7
TGTGCCAGCAGCCATAGTCTTTTTAGCGGGAGCGGGAACGGCCACGAGCAGTACTTC
CASSHSLFSGSGNGHEQYF
>-|TRBV7-2|-|TRBJ2-5
TGTGCCAGCAGCCCCCGACAGGCCCAAGAGACCCAGTACTTC
CASSPRQAQETQYF
>TRBD1|TRBV7-8|-|TRBJ2-1
TGTGCCAGCAGCTTAGCGGGACAGGGGGCTTACAATGAGCAGTTCTTC
CASSLAGQGAYNEQFF
>-|TRBV19|-|TRBJ1-5
TGTGCCAGTAGTATAAATGTAGGAACCGGGGTGCCCCAGCATTTT
CASSINVGTGVPQHF
>-|TRBV6-6|-|TRBJ1-1
TGTGCCAGCAGGGGGGGGAGGGCGACTGAAGCTTTCTTT
CASRGGRATEAFF
>TRBD1|TRBV4-3|-|TRBJ2-7
TGCGCCAGCAGCCAAGACGAACGCAGGGGGCATCGGTACGAGCAGTACTTC
CASSQDERRGHRYEQYF
>-|TRBV9|-|TRBJ1-3
TGTGCCAGCAGCTCAACAGCTTACTCTGGAAACACCATATATTTT
CASSSTAYSGNTIYF
>-|TRBV5-4|-|TRBJ2-3
TGTGCCAGCAGCCAAATGGGAGCCCCCACAGATACGCAGTATTTT
CASSQMGAPTDTQYF
>-|TRBV15|-|TRBJ2-7
TGTGCCACCAGGCGCCCAGGGGCCTACGAGCAGTACTTC
CATRRPGAYEQYF
>-|TRBV4-3|-|TRBJ2-3
TGCGCCAGCAGCCAAGTAGACTTCGGCACAGATACGCAGTATTTT
CASSQVDFGTDTQYF
>TRBD1|TRBV6-5|-|TRBJ2-6
TGTGCCAGCAGTTTGACAGGGTCTGGGGCCAACGTCCTGACTTTC
CASSLTGSGANVLTF